There are many counts of the clone carrying this T cell receptor (beta chain). After removal of 3 bases from V and 0 bases from J, the junction contained 7 bases not matched to a gene. Germline CDR1 is ENHRY and CDR2 is SYGVKD. The CDR3 covers 16 residues. The data belong to a study of neurological immune-mediated disorders. TCRdb called the 5' RACE reads again in MiXCR, with one record for every CDR3 protein. In the table there are under 75,000 distinct CDR3 sequences, approximately 3.3% of which are singletons. Sample: PBMCs. The source of this sequence is a woman in her 50s with multiple sclerosis. The chain combines TRBV10-3 with TRBJ2-7; the match to TRBD1 covers 8 bases. The CDR3 spells CAISEAPGGASYEQYF. CDR3 nucleotides: TGTGCCATCAGTGAAGCCCCAGGGGGCGCCTCCTACGAGCAGTACTTC.